Listed here is a single T cell receptor beta chain. Its antigen is currently unknown. The data are from a study of blood T cells in healthy people across ages. The CDR3 spans 15 residues. V shed 3 bases and J 4 bases; nucleotides not matched to a gene: 8. Germline CDR1 is SGHRS and CDR2 is YFSETQ. For the second PCR, which ran for about 6 to 11 cycles, a sample-barcoded 5' primer and a J-beta primer mix were used. TCRdb processed the 5' RACE reads anew with MiXCR; each CDR3 protein has one entry. Here the sample spans about 1.4 million distinct CDR3 sequences, roughly 64% being singletons. Study outcomes and limitations: Estimates drawn from one million T cells were deemed to understate diversity.

Sequencing was done on a sample of blood. The chain carries TRBV5-1 and TRBJ2-3, with TRBD2 identical over 7 bases. This receptor was taken from a man aged 18 to 30 in good health. The CDR3 nucleotides read TGCGCCAGCAGCTCCGGGACTACCCCCGCAGATACGCAGTATTTT. Its translation is CASSSGTTPADTQYF. Looking up the rest from reference TRBV5-1 and TRBJ2-3 gives the full variable domain: KAGVTQTPRYLIKTRGQQVTLSCSPISGHRSVSWYQQTPGQGLQFLFEYFSETQRNKGNFPGRFSGRQFSNSRSEMNVSTLELGDSALYLCASSSGTTPADTQYFGPGTRLTVL.